This TCR beta chain was found in a study of chemoradiotherapy in HPV16-positive cancers. Measured with immunoSEQ multiplex PCR; TCRdb has only the in-frame clones, and not every one. This sample has roughly 6,700 clones, with roughly nine tenths found just once. Germline CDR1 reads SGHTA; CDR2 reads FQGNSA. Trimming cost V 3 bases and J 0 bases, with 9 bases left between them. The CDR3 runs to 15 residues. The chain has TRBV7-2 and TRBJ2-1; D is uncertain. This TCR was sampled from a human donor with HPV-associated anogenital cancer. Specimen: tumor tissue, collected from a patient who underwent chemoradiotherapy. CDR3 bases: TGTGCCAGCAGCTTGGGTTCCAGCTCCTACAATGAGCAGTTCTTC. It is translated as CASSLGSSSYNEQFF.